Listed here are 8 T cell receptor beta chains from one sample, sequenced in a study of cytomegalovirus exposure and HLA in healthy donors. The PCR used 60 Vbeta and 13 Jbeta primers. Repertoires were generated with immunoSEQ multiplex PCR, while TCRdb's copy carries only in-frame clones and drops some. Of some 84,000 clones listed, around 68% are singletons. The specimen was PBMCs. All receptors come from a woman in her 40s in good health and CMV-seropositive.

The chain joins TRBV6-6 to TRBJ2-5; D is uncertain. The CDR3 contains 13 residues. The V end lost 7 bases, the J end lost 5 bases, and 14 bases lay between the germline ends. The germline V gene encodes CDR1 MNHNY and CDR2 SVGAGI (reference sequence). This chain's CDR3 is CASNSFVKETQYF. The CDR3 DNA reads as TGTGCCAGCAACTCGTTTGTCAAGGAGACCCAGTACTTC.

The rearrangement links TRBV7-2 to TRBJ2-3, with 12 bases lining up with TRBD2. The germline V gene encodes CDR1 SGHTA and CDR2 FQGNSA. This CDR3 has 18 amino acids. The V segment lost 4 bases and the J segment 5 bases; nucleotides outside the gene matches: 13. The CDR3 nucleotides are TGTGCCAGCAGCTCGACCTTACTAGCGGGAGGAGGGGGAGATACGCAGTATTTT. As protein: CASSSTLLAGGGGDTQYF.

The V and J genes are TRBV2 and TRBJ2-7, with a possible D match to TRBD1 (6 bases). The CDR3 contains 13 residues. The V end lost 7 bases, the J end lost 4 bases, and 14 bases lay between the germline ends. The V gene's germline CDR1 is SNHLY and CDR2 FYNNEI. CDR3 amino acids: CASTGVLGYEQYF. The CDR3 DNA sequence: TGTGCCAGCACAGGGGTATTAGGGTACGAGCAGTACTTC.

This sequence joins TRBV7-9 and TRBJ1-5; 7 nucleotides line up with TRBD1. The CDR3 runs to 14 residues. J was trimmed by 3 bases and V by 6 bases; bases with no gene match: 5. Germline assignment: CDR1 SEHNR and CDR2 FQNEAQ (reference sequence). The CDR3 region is CASRSGGLNQPQHF. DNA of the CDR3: TGTGCCAGCAGGTCAGGGGGACTCAATCAGCCCCAGCATTTT.

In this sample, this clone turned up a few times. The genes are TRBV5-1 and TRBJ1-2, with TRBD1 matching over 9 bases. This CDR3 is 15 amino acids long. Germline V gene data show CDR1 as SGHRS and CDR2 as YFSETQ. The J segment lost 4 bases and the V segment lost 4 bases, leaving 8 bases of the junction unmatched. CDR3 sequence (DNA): TGCGCCAGCAGCGTGACAGGGGGAGGCTCCTATGGCTACACCTTC. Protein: CASSVTGGGSYGYTF.

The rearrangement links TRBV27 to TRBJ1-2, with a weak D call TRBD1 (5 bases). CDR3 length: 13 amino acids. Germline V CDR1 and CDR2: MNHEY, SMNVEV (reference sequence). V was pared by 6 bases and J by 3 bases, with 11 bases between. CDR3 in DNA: TGTGCCAGCAGAAGCAGGGTAGACTATGGCTACACCTTC. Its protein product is CASRSRVDYGYTF.

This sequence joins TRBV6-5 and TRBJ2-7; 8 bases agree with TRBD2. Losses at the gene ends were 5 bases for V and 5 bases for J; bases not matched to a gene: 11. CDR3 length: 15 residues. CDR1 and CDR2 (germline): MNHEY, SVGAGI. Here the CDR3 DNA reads TGTGCCAGCAGTCCTACCACCGGGAGGGGCGACGAGCAGTACTTC. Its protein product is CASSPTTGRGDEQYF.

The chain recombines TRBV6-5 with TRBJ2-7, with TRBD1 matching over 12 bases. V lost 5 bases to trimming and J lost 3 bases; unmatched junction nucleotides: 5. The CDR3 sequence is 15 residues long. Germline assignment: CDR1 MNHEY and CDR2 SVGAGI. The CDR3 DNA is TGTGCCAGCAGTGCGGGGACAGGGGGCCGCTACGAGCAGTACTTC. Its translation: CASSAGTGGRYEQYF.